The clone carrying this T cell receptor (beta chain) showed up many times. Its antigen remains unidentified. The read comes to an end 3 residues before the CDR3 does, leaving the germline J gene to fill in the end. These data come from a study of T cell clonality in common variable immunodeficiency. The CDR3 runs to 17 residues. Germline V gene sequence: CDR1 LGHNA, CDR2 YNFKEQ. With 3 bases removed from V and 1 base from J, the gap between germline ends came to 15 bases. Caucasian heritage predominated among both patients and controls. TCRdb's table, derived via immunoSEQ multiplex PCR, lists solely in-frame clones and lacks some. The sample has about 39,000 clones, none seen only once. Points from the study as a whole: CVID subjects shared fewer TCRbeta clones than healthy controls did. What drives increased CVID clonality needs T cell subpopulation sequencing. In common variable immunodeficiency, TCR beta chains reportedly carried fewer deletions and N-nucleotide insertions.

This chain links TRBV4-2 with TRBJ2-2; D might be TRBD1 (6 bases). This receptor was taken from a person aged 18 to 75 in good health. The sample consisted of peripheral blood mononuclear cells. Partial CDR3 DNA: TGTGCCAGCAGCCAGTGGGGTCCAGGGGAGAACACCGGGGAG. It specifies CASSQWGPGENTGE. The full CDR3 protein is CASSQWGPGENTGELFF.